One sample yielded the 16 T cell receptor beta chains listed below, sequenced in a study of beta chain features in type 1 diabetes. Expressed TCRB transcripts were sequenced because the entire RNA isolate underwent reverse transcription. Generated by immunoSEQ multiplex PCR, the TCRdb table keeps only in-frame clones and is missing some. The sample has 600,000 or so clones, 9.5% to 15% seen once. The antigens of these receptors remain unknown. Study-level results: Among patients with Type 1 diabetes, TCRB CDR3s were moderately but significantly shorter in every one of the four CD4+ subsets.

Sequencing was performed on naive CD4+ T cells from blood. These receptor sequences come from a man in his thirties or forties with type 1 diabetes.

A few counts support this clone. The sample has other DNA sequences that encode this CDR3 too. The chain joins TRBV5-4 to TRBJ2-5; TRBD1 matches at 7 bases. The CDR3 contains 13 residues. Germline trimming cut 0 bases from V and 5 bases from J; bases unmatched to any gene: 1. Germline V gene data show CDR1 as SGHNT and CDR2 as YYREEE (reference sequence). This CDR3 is CASSLDRGETQYF. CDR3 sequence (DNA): TGTGCCAGCAGCTTGGACAGGGGTGAGACCCAGTACTTC.

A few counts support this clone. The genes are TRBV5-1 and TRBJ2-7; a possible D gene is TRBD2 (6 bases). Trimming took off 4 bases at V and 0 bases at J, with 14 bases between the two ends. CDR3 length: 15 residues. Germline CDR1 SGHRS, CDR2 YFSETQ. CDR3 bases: TGCGCCAGCAGCCCGGGGGTGCCTCTCTCCTACGAGCAGTACTTC. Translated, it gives CASSPGVPLSYEQYF.

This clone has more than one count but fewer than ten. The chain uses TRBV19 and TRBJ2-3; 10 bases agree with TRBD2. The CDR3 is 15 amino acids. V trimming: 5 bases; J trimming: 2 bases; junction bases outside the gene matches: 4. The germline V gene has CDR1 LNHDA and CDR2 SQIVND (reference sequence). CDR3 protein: CASSSTSGVTDTQYF. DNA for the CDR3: TGTGCCAGTAGTTCTACTAGCGGGGTCACAGATACGCAGTATTTT.

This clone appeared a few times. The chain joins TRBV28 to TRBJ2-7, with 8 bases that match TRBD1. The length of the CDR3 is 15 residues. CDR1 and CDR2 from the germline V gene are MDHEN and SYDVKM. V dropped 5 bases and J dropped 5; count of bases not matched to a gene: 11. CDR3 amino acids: CASSLPTGQGHEQYF. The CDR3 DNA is TGTGCCAGCAGTCTCCCGACCGGACAGGGCCACGAGCAGTACTTC. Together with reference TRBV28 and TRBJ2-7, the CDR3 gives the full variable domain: DVKVTQSSRYLVKRTGEKVFLECVQDMDHENMFWYRQDPGLGLRLIYFSYDVKMKEKGDIPEGYSVSREKKERFSLILESASTNQTSMYLCASSLPTGQGHEQYFGPGTRLTVT.

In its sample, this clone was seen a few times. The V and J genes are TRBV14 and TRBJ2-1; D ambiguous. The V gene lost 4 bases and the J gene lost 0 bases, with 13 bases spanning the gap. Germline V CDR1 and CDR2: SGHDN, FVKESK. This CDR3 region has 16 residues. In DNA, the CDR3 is TGTGCCAGCAGCCGAACAACGTCTAGCTCCTACAATGAGCAGTTCTTC. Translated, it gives CASSRTTSSSYNEQFF.

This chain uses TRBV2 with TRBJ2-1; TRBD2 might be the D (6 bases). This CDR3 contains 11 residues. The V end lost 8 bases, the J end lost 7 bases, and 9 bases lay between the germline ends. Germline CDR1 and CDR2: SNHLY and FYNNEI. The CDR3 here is CASYSGNEQFF. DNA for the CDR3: TGTGCCAGCTACAGCGGGAATGAGCAGTTCTTC.

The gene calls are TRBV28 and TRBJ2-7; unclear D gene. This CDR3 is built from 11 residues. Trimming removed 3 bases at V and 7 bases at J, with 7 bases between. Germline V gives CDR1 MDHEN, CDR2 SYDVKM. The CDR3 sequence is CASSLSREQYF. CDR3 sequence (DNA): TGTGCCAGCAGTTTGTCCAGAGAGCAGTACTTC. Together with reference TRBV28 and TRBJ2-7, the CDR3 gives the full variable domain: DVKVTQSSRYLVKRTGEKVFLECVQDMDHENMFWYRQDPGLGLRLIYFSYDVKMKEKGDIPEGYSVSREKKERFSLILESASTNQTSMYLCASSLSREQYFGPGTRLTVT.

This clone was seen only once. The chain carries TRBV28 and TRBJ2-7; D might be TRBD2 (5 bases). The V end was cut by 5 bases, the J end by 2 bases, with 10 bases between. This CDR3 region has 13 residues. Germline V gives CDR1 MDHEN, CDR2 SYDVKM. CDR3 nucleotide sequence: TGTGCCAGCAGTCCAAGGGAGCCCTACGAGCAGTACTTC. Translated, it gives CASSPREPYEQYF.

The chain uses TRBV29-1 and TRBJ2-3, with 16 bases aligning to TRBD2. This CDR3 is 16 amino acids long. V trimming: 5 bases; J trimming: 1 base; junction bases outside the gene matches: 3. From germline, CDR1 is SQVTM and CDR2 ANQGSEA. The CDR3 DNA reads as TGCAGCGTTCCCGGGACTAGCGGGGGGGGCACAGATACGCAGTATTTT. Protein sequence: CSVPGTSGGGTDTQYF.

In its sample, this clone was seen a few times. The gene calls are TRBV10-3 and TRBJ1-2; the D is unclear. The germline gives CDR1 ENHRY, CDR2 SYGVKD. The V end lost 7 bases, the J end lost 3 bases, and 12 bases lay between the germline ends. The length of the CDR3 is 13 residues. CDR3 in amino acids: CAITARTDYGYTF. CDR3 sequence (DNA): TGTGCCATCACTGCTCGGACGGACTATGGCTACACCTTC.

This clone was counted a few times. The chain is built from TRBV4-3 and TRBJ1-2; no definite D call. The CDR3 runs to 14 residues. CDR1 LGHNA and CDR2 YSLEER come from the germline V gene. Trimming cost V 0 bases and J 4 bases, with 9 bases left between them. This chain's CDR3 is CASSQDGIAYGYTF. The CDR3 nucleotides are TGCGCCAGCAGCCAAGATGGGATCGCCTATGGCTACACCTTC.

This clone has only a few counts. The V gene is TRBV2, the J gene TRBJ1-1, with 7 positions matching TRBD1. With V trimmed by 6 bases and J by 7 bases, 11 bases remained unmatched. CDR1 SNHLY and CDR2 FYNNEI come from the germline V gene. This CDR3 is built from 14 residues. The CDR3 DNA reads TGTGCCAGCAGCGCTTTCGACAGGGAAGATGAAGCTTTCTTT. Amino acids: CASSAFDREDEAFF.

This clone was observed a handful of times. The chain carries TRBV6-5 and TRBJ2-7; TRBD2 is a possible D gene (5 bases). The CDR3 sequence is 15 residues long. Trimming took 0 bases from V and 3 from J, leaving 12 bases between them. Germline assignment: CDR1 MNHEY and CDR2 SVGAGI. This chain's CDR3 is CASSYSGLLSYEQYF. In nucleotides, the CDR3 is TGTGCCAGCAGTTACTCTGGACTTCTGAGCTACGAGCAGTACTTC.

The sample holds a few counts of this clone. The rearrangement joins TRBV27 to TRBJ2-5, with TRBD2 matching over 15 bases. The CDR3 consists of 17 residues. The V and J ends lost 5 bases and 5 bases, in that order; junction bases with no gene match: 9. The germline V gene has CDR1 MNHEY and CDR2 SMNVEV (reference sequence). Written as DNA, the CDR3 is TGTGCCAGCAGTGCCATCGGACTAGCGGGGGGGCTGGAGACCCAGTACTTC. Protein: CASSAIGLAGGLETQYF.

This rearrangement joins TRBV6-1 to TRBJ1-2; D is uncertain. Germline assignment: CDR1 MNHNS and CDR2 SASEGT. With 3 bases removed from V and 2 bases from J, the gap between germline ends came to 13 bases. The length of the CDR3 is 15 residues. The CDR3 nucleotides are TGTGCCAGCAGTGATTTAGTAGAAAGGAACTATGGCTACACCTTC. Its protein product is CASSDLVERNYGYTF.

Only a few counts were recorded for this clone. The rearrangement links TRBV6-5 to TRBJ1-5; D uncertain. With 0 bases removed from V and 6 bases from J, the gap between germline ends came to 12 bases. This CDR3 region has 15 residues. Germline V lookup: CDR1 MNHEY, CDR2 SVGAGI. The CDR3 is CASSYSGDLGQPQHF. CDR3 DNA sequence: TGTGCCAGCAGTTACTCTGGGGATCTGGGTCAGCCCCAGCATTTT.